Listed below are T cell receptor beta chains from one sample, sequenced in a study of identical twins. TCRdb independently ran MiXCR on the 5' RACE reads; one entry per CDR3 protein. The table has around 1.7 million distinct CDR3 sequences, around a third seen once. The specimen was cord blood. The receptors were sampled from a newborn girl in good health. Both conserved end residues are part of each CDR3. A D gene is named only where the DNA matches it firmly. Part of the rows lack a size; the others show once, few, many or a class for expanded clones.

CDR3 DNA: TGTGCCAGCAGCCCCCTGGGACAGGGTCCGCTAGAGGTCAAAAACATTCAGTACTTC; CDR3 protein: CASSPLGQGPLEVKNIQYF; V gene: TRBV6-1; clone size: NA; D gene: TRBD1; J gene: TRBJ2-4
CDR3 DNA: TGTGCCAGCGTCACAGGGATCTATGGCTACACCTTC; CDR3 protein: CASVTGIYGYTF; V gene: TRBV28; clone size: few; D gene: NA; J gene: TRBJ1-2
CDR3 DNA: TGTGCCAGCAGCAACAAGACGGTTAGCAATCAGCCCCAGCATTTT; CDR3 protein: CASSNKTVSNQPQHF; V gene: TRBV27; clone size: NA; D gene: NA; J gene: TRBJ1-5
CDR3 DNA: TGCGCCAGCAGCCAGGGACAGGGGACAATTTACACAGATACGCAGTATTTT; CDR3 protein: CASSQGQGTIYTDTQYF; V gene: TRBV4-1; clone size: NA; D gene: TRBD1; J gene: TRBJ2-3
CDR3 DNA: TGTGCCAGCAGTGACCCTAGCGGGGGGATCACAGATACGCAGTATTTT; CDR3 protein: CASSDPSGGITDTQYF; V gene: TRBV2; clone size: few; D gene: TRBD2; J gene: TRBJ2-3
CDR3 DNA: TGTGCCTGGAGTTATGGGCTAGCGGCCCAAGAGACCCCGTTCTTC; CDR3 protein: CAWSYGLAAQETPFF; V gene: TRBV30; clone size: NA; D gene: TRBD2; J gene: TRBJ2-5
CDR3 DNA: TGCAGTGCTAGAGGTGGGGGACTAGCGGGCAGATATACGCAGTATTTT; CDR3 protein: CSARGGGLAGRYTQYF; V gene: TRBV20-1; clone size: NA; D gene: TRBD2; J gene: TRBJ2-3
CDR3 DNA: TGCAGTGCCGGGTCGAATAATTCACCCCTCCACTTT; CDR3 protein: CSAGSNNSPLHF; V gene: TRBV20-1; clone size: NA; D gene: NA; J gene: TRBJ1-6
CDR3 DNA: TGCACCAGCAGCCAAGATTTTCTAGCGGGAGGTAATGAGCAGTTCTTC; CDR3 protein: CTSSQDFLAGGNEQFF; V gene: TRBV1; clone size: NA; D gene: NA; J gene: TRBJ2-1
CDR3 DNA: TGTGCCAGCAGCGGCTCCTGGACTAGCGACTCCGACGAGCAGTACTTC; CDR3 protein: CASSGSWTSDSDEQYF; V gene: TRBV5-4; clone size: NA; D gene: TRBD2; J gene: TRBJ2-7
CDR3 DNA: TGCAGTGCGGAGGGGATCAATCAGCCCCAGCATTTT; CDR3 protein: CSAEGINQPQHF; V gene: TRBV20-1; clone size: few; D gene: NA; J gene: TRBJ1-5
CDR3 DNA: TGTGCCAGCAGCGAGACAGGGGTGAGATATGGCTACACCTTC; CDR3 protein: CASSETGVRYGYTF; V gene: TRBV6-5; clone size: few; D gene: TRBD1; J gene: TRBJ1-2
CDR3 DNA: TGTGCCAGCAGCTTATACGGACTAGCGGGGGCAGATACGCAGTATTTT; CDR3 protein: CASSLYGLAGADTQYF; V gene: TRBV7-6; clone size: few; D gene: TRBD2; J gene: TRBJ2-3
CDR3 DNA: TGTGCCAGCAGCCCGAGGCGGCTAGGCTACAATGAGCAGTTCTTC; CDR3 protein: CASSPRRLGYNEQFF; V gene: TRBV27; clone size: few; D gene: NA; J gene: TRBJ2-1
CDR3 DNA: TGCAGTGCTAGAGTTCCTGGCCCTAACTATGGCTACACCTTC; CDR3 protein: CSARVPGPNYGYTF; V gene: TRBV20-1; clone size: few; D gene: NA; J gene: TRBJ1-2
CDR3 DNA: TGTGCCACCAGCAGAAGCTGGGACAGGGACACTGAAGCTTTCTTT; CDR3 protein: CATSRSWDRDTEAFF; V gene: TRBV15; clone size: once; D gene: TRBD1; J gene: TRBJ1-1
CDR3 DNA: TGTGCCAGCAGCTTAGTCGCTAGCGGGAGGGTTCTTTCCTACAATGAGCAGTTCTTC; CDR3 protein: CASSLVASGRVLSYNEQFF; V gene: TRBV7-8; clone size: few; D gene: TRBD2; J gene: TRBJ2-1
CDR3 DNA: TGTGCCATCAGTGTACAGGGAGAAACCTACGAGCAGTACTTC; CDR3 protein: CAISVQGETYEQYF; V gene: TRBV10-3; clone size: NA; D gene: NA; J gene: TRBJ2-7
CDR3 DNA: TGTGCCAGCAACCGCGGGGGGACTTACAATGAGCAGTTCTTC; CDR3 protein: CASNRGGTYNEQFF; V gene: TRBV6-1; clone size: NA; D gene: TRBD2; J gene: TRBJ2-1
CDR3 DNA: TGTGCCAGCAGCTTAGAAAGGCTAGCGGGGATCCAAGAGACCCAGTACTTC; CDR3 protein: CASSLERLAGIQETQYF; V gene: TRBV11-3; clone size: NA; D gene: TRBD2; J gene: TRBJ2-5
CDR3 DNA: TGTGCCAGCAGTTACGAAGGGGTCTCGCGCGAGCAGTACTTC; CDR3 protein: CASSYEGVSREQYF; V gene: TRBV6-5; clone size: few; D gene: NA; J gene: TRBJ2-7
CDR3 DNA: TGTGCCAGCAGCTTAGCAGAGGCTAGCGGGAGGGCACAAGCCAAAAACATTCAGTACTTC; CDR3 protein: CASSLAEASGRAQAKNIQYF; V gene: TRBV7-9; clone size: few; D gene: TRBD2; J gene: TRBJ2-4
CDR3 DNA: TGTGCCAGCAGCACGAACAACCGGGACAGGAGCTATGGCTACACCTTC; CDR3 protein: CASSTNNRDRSYGYTF; V gene: TRBV7-9; clone size: NA; D gene: TRBD1; J gene: TRBJ1-2
CDR3 DNA: TGTGCCAGCAGTTATATAGGTTTTTTAGGGGACAATGAGCAGTTCTTC; CDR3 protein: CASSYIGFLGDNEQFF; V gene: TRBV6-6; clone size: NA; D gene: NA; J gene: TRBJ2-1
CDR3 DNA: TGTGCCATCAGCGACAGGAGCCCCTCCTATAATTCACCCCTCCACTTT; CDR3 protein: CAISDRSPSYNSPLHF; V gene: TRBV10-3; clone size: few; D gene: NA; J gene: TRBJ1-6
CDR3 DNA: TGCAGTGCTAGAGCCTGGACAGGGGGGGATCAGCCCCAGCATTTT; CDR3 protein: CSARAWTGGDQPQHF; V gene: TRBV20-1; clone size: NA; D gene: TRBD1; J gene: TRBJ1-5
CDR3 DNA: TGTGCCAGCAGTTTATTTAGCCGAAACACTGAAGCTTTCTTT; CDR3 protein: CASSLFSRNTEAFF; V gene: TRBV12-3/TRBV12-4; clone size: NA; D gene: NA; J gene: TRBJ1-1
CDR3 DNA: TGTGCCAGCAGTTATGCCGGGACGCCCTACGAGCAGTACTTC; CDR3 protein: CASSYAGTPYEQYF; V gene: TRBV4-2; clone size: many; D gene: NA; J gene: TRBJ2-7
CDR3 DNA: TGTGCCAGCAGTCCGTCTAAAGCTGGCTCCTACAATGAGCAGTTCTTC; CDR3 protein: CASSPSKAGSYNEQFF; V gene: TRBV27; clone size: NA; D gene: NA; J gene: TRBJ2-1
CDR3 DNA: TGTGCCATCAGTGTCCCAGAAGGGGGGCCCCAGCATTTT; CDR3 protein: CAISVPEGGPQHF; V gene: TRBV10-3; clone size: NA; D gene: NA; J gene: TRBJ1-5
CDR3 DNA: TGTGCTAGTGGTTTGGGGACTTTCACAGATACGCAGTATTTT; CDR3 protein: CASGLGTFTDTQYF; V gene: TRBV12-5; clone size: many; D gene: NA; J gene: TRBJ2-3
CDR3 DNA: TGCAGTGCTAGCATTCGACGGGCCAACCAGCCCCAGCATTTT; CDR3 protein: CSASIRRANQPQHF; V gene: TRBV20-1; clone size: few; D gene: NA; J gene: TRBJ1-5
CDR3 DNA: TGTGCCAGCAGCCGCACAGGGTTAGCTGGAAACACCATATATTTT; CDR3 protein: CASSRTGLAGNTIYF; V gene: TRBV11-2; clone size: NA; D gene: NA; J gene: TRBJ1-3
CDR3 DNA: TGTGCCAGCAGCTCGTATCTCCAGGCATTCGGCGGCTACACCTTC; CDR3 protein: CASSSYLQAFGGYTF; V gene: TRBV7-9; clone size: NA; D gene: NA; J gene: TRBJ1-2
CDR3 DNA: TGTGCCAGCAGCCAAGCGACATCCCGACGGAATCAGCCCCAGCATTTT; CDR3 protein: CASSQATSRRNQPQHF; V gene: TRBV4-2; clone size: NA; D gene: NA; J gene: TRBJ1-5
CDR3 DNA: TGTGCCAGCAGCTTATCGGGTCCCGGGACGGCGAACACCGGGGAGCTGTTTTTT; CDR3 protein: CASSLSGPGTANTGELFF; V gene: TRBV7-2; clone size: NA; D gene: NA; J gene: TRBJ2-2
CDR3 DNA: TGCAGTGCCGGCCAGGGGGGGAATTCACCCCTCCACTTT; CDR3 protein: CSAGQGGNSPLHF; V gene: TRBV20-1; clone size: NA; D gene: TRBD1; J gene: TRBJ1-6
CDR3 DNA: TGCGCCAGCAGCCAAGGCCAAGGCCGGGACCTATATAACTATGGCTACACCTTC; CDR3 protein: CASSQGQGRDLYNYGYTF; V gene: TRBV4-1; clone size: NA; D gene: NA; J gene: TRBJ1-2
CDR3 DNA: TGTGCCAGCAGCTTTTTACAGGGGGCGAACACCGGGGAGCTGTTTTTT; CDR3 protein: CASSFLQGANTGELFF; V gene: TRBV7-9; clone size: NA; D gene: TRBD1; J gene: TRBJ2-2
CDR3 DNA: TGCAGTGCCACCGATATTAGCGGCGAGTTCTTC; CDR3 protein: CSATDISGEFF; V gene: TRBV20-1; clone size: NA; D gene: NA; J gene: TRBJ2-1
CDR3 DNA: TGTGCCAGCAGTTTAGGGACAGGGAATGAAAAACTGTTTTTT; CDR3 protein: CASSLGTGNEKLFF; V gene: TRBV5-1; clone size: many; D gene: TRBD1; J gene: TRBJ1-4